This entry lists 12 T cell receptor beta chains sequenced from one sample in a study of T cells in Graves' hyperthyroidism and ophthalmopathy. RNA transcripts served as the template for amplifying TCR beta CDR3 regions. TCR CDR3 underwent first-round RT-PCR with the HTBI primer set. Each CDR3 protein gets one entry after TCRdb re-called the multiplex PCR reads with MiXCR. The table records some 600,000 distinct CDR3 sequences, 11% to 15% of them present only once. The specimen was blood. The source is a woman aged 25 to 45 with Graves' hyperthyroidism that later progressed to Graves' ophthalmopathy.

This clonotype appeared a few times. This chain uses TRBV4-1 with TRBJ1-2; 9 bases map to TRBD1. J lost 1 base, V lost 3 bases, and 6 bases had no gene match. The germline CDR1 and CDR2 sequences are MGHRA and YSYEKL. The CDR3 runs to 16 residues. The CDR3 here is CASSHPTGGLNYGYTF. The CDR3 bases are TGCGCCAGCAGCCATCCAACAGGGGGCCTTAACTATGGCTACACCTTC.

This clonotype was counted many times. The chain employs TRBV11-3 and TRBJ2-3; D could derive from TRBD1 or TRBD2 (5 bases each). The CDR3 covers 14 residues. Germline V CDR1 and CDR2: SGHNT, YENEEA. Trimming removed 4 bases from V and 0 bases from J, with 8 bases in between. The DNA of the CDR3 is TGTGCCAGCAGCTGGGACCAAAGCACAGATACGCAGTATTTT. Translated, it gives CASSWDQSTDTQYF.

The table lists this clonotype with many counts. J is TRBJ2-1 and V is TRBV11-2, with D tentatively TRBD2 (6 bases). Trimming cost V 1 base and J 5 bases, with 18 bases left between them. Germline V gene lookup returns CDR1 SGHAT and CDR2 FQNNGV. The CDR3 extends over 17 amino acids. The CDR3 nucleotides are TGTGCCAGCAGCTTAGTTTTTGGGGGACTTAGGCACAATGAGCAGTTCTTC. It yields the protein CASSLVFGGLRHNEQFF.

A few counts support this clonotype. This sequence joins TRBV6-1 and TRBJ1-5, with a weak D call TRBD1 (6 bases). Germline CDR1 and CDR2: MNHNS and SASEGT. V was pared by 4 bases and J by 4 bases, with 11 bases between. This CDR3 has 14 amino acids. For the CDR3, the DNA is TGTGCCAGCAGTGTACAGGGTGGAAATCAGCCCCAGCATTTT. Encoded protein: CASSVQGGNQPQHF.

About this clonotype itself: A much larger clone sits a single nucleotide away, making a read error possible. The chain couples TRBV27 to TRBJ2-1; D not resolved. Germline assignment: CDR1 MNHEY and CDR2 SMNVEV (reference sequence). The CDR3 totals 13 residues. V gave up 8 bases and J gave up 10 bases, with 18 bases separating them. CDR3 sequence: CASGVTAIYEQFF. The CDR3 DNA sequence: TGTGCCAGCGGGGTGACGGCCATCTACGAGCAGTTCTTC.

This clonotype showed up many times. The chain combines TRBV28 with TRBJ2-5; D remains unclear. Germline-derived CDR1 and CDR2 are MDHEN and SYDVKM. The CDR3 consists of 14 residues. The V end was cut by 6 bases, the J end by 1 base, with 12 bases between. The CDR3 region has the DNA TGTGCCAGCAGCTACGACAACTCCCAAGAGACCCAGTACTTC. Its protein product is CASSYDNSQETQYF.

This clonotype showed up many times. The chain combines TRBV12-3 or TRBV12-4 with TRBJ2-5; D perhaps matches TRBD2 (5 bases). V was clipped by 4 bases and J by 5 bases, with 14 bases between them. The CDR3 runs 14 residues. Here the CDR3 reads CASSSRGRVETQYF. For the CDR3, the DNA is TGTGCCAGCAGTTCTCGCGGGCGCGTTGAGACCCAGTACTTC.

This clonotype showed up many times. The CDR3 nucleotides read TGTGCCAGCAGTGGTAGTTATGGCTACACCTTC. Its translation is CASSGSYGYTF. This chain joins TRBV2 and TRBJ1-2, with D uncertain. The CDR3 sequence is 11 residues long. Trimming pared 4 bases from V and 5 bases from J, leaving 5 bases between. From germline, CDR1 is SNHLY and CDR2 FYNNEI.

There are many counts of this clonotype. The gene calls are TRBV2 and TRBJ1-2, with a weak D call TRBD1 (5 bases). Germline CDR1 SNHLY, CDR2 FYNNEI. With 8 bases removed from V and 4 bases from J, the gap between germline ends came to 17 bases. CDR3 length equals 14 residues. The CDR3 here is CASLRAGVAYGYTF. CDR3 in DNA: TGTGCCAGCCTTCGGGCGGGGGTGGCCTATGGCTACACCTTC.

This clonotype was found a few times. The chain links TRBV30 to TRBJ2-2; TRBD2 matches at 10 bases. CDR3 length equals 17 residues. Germline CDR1 reads GTSNPN; CDR2 reads SVGIG (reference sequence). Trimming cost V 4 bases and J 0 bases; bases outside gene matches: 8. The CDR3: CAWKLGLAVSNTGELFF. For the CDR3, the DNA is TGTGCCTGGAAGTTAGGACTAGCGGTTTCGAACACCGGGGAGCTGTTTTTT.

The sample holds many counts of this clonotype. This chain uses TRBV12-5 with TRBJ1-6, with unresolved D. CDR3 length: 10 residues. V lost 8 bases to trimming and J lost 14 bases, with 10 bases between them. Germline CDR1 is LGHNT and CDR2 is FRNRAP. CDR3 protein: CASRASSLHF. Written as DNA, the CDR3 is TGTGCTAGTCGGGCCTCATCCCTCCACTTT.

At least ten counts were recorded for this clonotype. CDR3 region: CSASGPYEQYF. DNA of the CDR3: TGCAGTGCTAGTGGCCCCTACGAGCAGTACTTC. The V and J genes are TRBV20-1 and TRBJ2-7; the D is unclear. CDR1 and CDR2 (germline): DFQATT, SNEGSKA (reference sequence). V was pared by 3 bases and J by 2 bases, with 5 bases between. CDR3 size: 11 residues.